This TCR beta chain is from a study of shared clonotypes between healthy human individuals. General study points: Shared clonotypes: approximately 4.5% naive CD4, approximately 3.4% naive CD8, roughly 2.4% memory CD4, more than 0.3% memory CD8.

CD45RO-negative CD8 cells positively selected for CCR7 made up the naive population, which excluded terminally differentiated effector memory CD45RA+ cells. The CDR3 totals 15 residues. The germline V gene encodes CDR1 SGHTA and CDR2 FQGNSA. V was cut by 6 bases and J by 2 bases, with 16 bases left in between. Clones were read by immunoSEQ multiplex PCR, and TCRdb kept only the in-frame ones, dropping some. The profile shows roughly 770,000 clones, 96% of them singletons. Regarding this clone: Its matching antigen is unknown.

Sequenced sample: naive CD8+ T cells sorted from blood. The V gene is TRBV7-2, the J gene TRBJ2-5, with D hard to call. The sequence was obtained from a man aged 25-40 years in good health. The CDR3 loop is CASSLISAIQETQYF. DNA for the CDR3: TGTGCCAGCAGTCTCATATCGGCAATACAAGAGACCCAGTACTTC.